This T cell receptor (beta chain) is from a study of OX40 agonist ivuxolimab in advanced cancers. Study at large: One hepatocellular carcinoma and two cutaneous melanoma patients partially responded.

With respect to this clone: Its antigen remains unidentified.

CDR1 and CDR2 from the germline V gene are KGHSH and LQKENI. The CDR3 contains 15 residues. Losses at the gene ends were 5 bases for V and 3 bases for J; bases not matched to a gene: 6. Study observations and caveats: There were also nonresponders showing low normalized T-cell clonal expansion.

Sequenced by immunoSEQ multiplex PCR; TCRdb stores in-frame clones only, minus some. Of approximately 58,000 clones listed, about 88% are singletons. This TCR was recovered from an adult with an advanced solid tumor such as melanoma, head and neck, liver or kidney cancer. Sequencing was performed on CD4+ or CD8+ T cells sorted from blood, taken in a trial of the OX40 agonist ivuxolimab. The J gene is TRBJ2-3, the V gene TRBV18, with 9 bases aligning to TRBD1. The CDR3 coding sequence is TGTGCCAGCTCAACCCGGGACAGGGCGACAGATACGCAGTATTTT. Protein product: CASSTRDRATDTQYF. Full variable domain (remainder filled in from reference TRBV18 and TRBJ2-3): NAGVMQNPRHLVRRRGQEARLRCSPMKGHSHVYWYRQLPEEGLKFMVYLQKENIIDESGMPKERFSAEFPKEGPSILRIQQVVRGDSAAYFCASSTRDRATDTQYFGPGTRLTVL.